The T cell receptor beta chain under discussion was sequenced for a study of blood T cells in healthy people across ages. This clonotype was counted a few times. Its antigen remains unknown. Primers used in a second PCR of roughly 6 to 12 cycles were a sample-barcoded 5' primer and a J-beta primer mix. TCRdb reanalysed the 5' RACE reads using MiXCR and keeps one entry per CDR3 protein. The table lists about 1.5 million distinct CDR3 sequences, around 40% of them singletons, with about 3.8% in the top ten. Notes on the study in general: Naive CD4+ cells and diversity were both higher in long-lived donors than in aged donors.

The CDR3 has 15 residues. V was cut by 1 base and J by 6 bases, with 16 bases left in between. The germline gives CDR1 SGHTA, CDR2 FQGNSA. Peripheral blood, about 10 milliliters per donor, was collected. V is TRBV7-2 and J is TRBJ2-7; tentatively, D is TRBD1 (6 bases). The sample taken for sequencing was blood. The TCR was taken from a woman aged 18-29 years in good health. CDR3 region: CASSLVVRGPTEQYF. DNA of the CDR3: TGTGCCAGCAGCTTAGTAGTCAGGGGCCCTACCGAGCAGTACTTC.